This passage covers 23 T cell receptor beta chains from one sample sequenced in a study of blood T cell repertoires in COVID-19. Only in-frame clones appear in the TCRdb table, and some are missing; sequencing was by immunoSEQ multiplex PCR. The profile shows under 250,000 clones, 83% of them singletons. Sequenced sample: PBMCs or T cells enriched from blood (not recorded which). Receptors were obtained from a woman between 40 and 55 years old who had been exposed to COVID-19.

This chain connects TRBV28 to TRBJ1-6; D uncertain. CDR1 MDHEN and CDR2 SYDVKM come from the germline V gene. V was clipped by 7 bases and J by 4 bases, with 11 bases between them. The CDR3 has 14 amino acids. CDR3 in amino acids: CASTPTNYNSPLHF. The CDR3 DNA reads TGTGCCAGCACCCCGACAAATTATAATTCACCCCTCCACTTT. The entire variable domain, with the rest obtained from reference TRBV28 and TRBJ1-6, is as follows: DVKVTQSSRYLVKRTGEKVFLECVQDMDHENMFWYRQDPGLGLRLIYFSYDVKMKEKGDIPEGYSVSREKKERFSLILESASTNQTSMYLCASTPTNYNSPLHFGNGTRLTVT.

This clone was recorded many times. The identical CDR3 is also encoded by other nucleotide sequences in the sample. The CDR3 DNA reads as TGTGCCAGCAGTCTTAGACAGGGTGGGTACGAGCAGTACTTC. Protein product: CASSLRQGGYEQYF. The V call is TRBV6-5, the J call TRBJ2-7; 7 nucleotides agree with TRBD1. Trimming removed 5 bases from V and 4 bases from J; junction bases left unmatched: 8. Germline V gene lookup returns CDR1 MNHEY and CDR2 SVGAGI. The CDR3 loop spans 14 amino acids.

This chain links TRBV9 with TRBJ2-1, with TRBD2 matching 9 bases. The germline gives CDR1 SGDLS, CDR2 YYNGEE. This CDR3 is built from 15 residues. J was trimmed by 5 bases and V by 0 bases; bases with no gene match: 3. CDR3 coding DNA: TGTGCCAGCAGCGTAGATGGACTAGCGAACAATGAGCAGTTCTTC. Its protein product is CASSVDGLANNEQFF.

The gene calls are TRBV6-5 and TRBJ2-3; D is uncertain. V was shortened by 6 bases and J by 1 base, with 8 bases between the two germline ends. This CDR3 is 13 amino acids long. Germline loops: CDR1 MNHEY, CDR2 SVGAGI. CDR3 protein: CASSPPGTDTQYF. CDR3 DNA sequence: TGTGCCAGCAGCCCCCCCGGCACAGATACGCAGTATTTT.

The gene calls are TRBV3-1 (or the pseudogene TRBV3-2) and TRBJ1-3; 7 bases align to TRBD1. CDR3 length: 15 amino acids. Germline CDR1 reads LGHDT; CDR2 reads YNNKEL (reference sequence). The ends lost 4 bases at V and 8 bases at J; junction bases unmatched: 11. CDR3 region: CASSRPGTDRHTIYF. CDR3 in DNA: TGTGCCAGCAGCCGGCCGGGGACGGACAGGCACACCATATATTTT.

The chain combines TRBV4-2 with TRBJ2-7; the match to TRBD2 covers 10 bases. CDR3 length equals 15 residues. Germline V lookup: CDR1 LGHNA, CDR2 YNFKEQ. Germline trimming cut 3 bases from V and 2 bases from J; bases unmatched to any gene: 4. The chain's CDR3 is CASSQTTSGPYEQYF. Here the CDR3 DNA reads TGTGCCAGCAGCCAGACGACTAGCGGGCCCTACGAGCAGTACTTC.

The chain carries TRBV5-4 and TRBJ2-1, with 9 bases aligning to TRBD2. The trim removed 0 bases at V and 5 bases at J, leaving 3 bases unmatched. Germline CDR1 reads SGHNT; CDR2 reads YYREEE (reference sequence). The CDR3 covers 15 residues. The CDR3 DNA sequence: TGTGCCAGCAGCTTGGACAGCGGGGGGCACAATGAGCAGTTCTTC. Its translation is CASSLDSGGHNEQFF.

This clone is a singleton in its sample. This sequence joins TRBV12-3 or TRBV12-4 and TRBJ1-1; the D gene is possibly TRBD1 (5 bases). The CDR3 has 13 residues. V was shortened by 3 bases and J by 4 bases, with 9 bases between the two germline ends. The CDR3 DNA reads TGTGCCAGCAGTTTCGGGCAGGGCACTGAAGCTTTCTTT. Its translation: CASSFGQGTEAFF.

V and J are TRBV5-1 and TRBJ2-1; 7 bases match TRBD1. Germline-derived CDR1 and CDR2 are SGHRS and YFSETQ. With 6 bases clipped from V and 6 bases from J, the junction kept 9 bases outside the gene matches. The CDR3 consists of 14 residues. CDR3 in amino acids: CASTLIDRANEQFF. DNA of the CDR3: TGCGCCAGCACCCTCATCGACAGGGCCAATGAGCAGTTCTTC. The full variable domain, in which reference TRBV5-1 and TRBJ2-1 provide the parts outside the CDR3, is KAGVTQTPRYLIKTRGQQVTLSCSPISGHRSVSWYQQTPGQGLQFLFEYFSETQRNKGNFPGRFSGRQFSNSRSEMNVSTLELGDSALYLCASTLIDRANEQFFGPGTRLTVL.

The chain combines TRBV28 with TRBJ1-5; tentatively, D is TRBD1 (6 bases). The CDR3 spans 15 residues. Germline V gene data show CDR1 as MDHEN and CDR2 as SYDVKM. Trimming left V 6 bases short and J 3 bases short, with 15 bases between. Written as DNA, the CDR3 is TGTGCCAGCAGCATACTCCGGGACAACAATCAGCCCCAGCATTTT. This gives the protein CASSILRDNNQPQHF. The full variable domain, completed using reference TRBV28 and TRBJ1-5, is DVKVTQSSRYLVKRTGEKVFLECVQDMDHENMFWYRQDPGLGLRLIYFSYDVKMKEKGDIPEGYSVSREKKERFSLILESASTNQTSMYLCASSILRDNNQPQHFGDGTRLSIL.

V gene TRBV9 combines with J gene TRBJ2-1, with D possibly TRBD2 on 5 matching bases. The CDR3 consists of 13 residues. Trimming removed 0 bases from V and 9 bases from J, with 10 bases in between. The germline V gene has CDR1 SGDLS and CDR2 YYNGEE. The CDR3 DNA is TGTGCCAGCAGCGTAGAAGGGAGAGGTGAGCAGTTCTTC. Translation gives CASSVEGRGEQFF.

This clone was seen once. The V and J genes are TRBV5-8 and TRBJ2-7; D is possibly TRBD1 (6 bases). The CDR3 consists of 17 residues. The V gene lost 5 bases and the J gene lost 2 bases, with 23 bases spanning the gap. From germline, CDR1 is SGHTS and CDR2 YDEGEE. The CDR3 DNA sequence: TGTGCCAGCAGGAGGACAGCGCTTAGAAGCTGGGCCTACGAGCAGTACTTC. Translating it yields CASRRTALRSWAYEQYF.

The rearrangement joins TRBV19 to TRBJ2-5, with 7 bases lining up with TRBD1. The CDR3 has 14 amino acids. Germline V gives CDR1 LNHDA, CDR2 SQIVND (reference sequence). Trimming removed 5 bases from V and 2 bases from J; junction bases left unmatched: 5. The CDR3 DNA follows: TGTGCCAGTAGTCCGTGGGACAGTCAAGAGACCCAGTACTTC. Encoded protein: CASSPWDSQETQYF.

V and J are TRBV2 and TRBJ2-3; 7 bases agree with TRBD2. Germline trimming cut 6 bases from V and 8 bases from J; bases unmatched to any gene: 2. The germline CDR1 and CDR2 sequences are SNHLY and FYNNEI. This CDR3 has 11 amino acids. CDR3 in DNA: TGTGCCAGCAGAAGCGGGGCTACGCAGTATTTT. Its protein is CASRSGATQYF. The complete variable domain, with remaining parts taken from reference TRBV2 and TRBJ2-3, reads EPEVTQTPSHQVTQMGQEVILRCVPISNHLYFYWYRQILGQKVEFLVSFYNNEISEKSEIFDDQFSVERPDGSNFTLKIRSTKLEDSAMYFCASRSGATQYFGPGTRLTVL.

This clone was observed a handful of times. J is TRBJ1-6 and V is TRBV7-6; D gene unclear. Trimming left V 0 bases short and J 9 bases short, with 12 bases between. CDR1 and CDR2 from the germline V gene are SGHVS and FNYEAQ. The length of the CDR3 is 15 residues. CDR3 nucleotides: TGTGCCAGCAGCTTAGCCAGCCTCGAGGGTTCACCCCTCCACTTT. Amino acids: CASSLASLEGSPLHF.

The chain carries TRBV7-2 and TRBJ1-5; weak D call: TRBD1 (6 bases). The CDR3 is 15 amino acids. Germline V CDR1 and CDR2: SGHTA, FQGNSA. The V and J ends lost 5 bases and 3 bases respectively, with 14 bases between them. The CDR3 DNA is TGTGCCAGCAGCGCAGGGCAGGGGTACAATCAGCCCCAGCATTTT. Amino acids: CASSAGQGYNQPQHF.

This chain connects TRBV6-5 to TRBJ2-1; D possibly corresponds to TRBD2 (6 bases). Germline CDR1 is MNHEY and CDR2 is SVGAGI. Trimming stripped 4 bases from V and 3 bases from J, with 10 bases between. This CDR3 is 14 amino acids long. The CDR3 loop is CASSSSALYNEQFF. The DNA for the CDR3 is TGTGCCAGCAGTTCTAGCGCCCTCTACAATGAGCAGTTCTTC.

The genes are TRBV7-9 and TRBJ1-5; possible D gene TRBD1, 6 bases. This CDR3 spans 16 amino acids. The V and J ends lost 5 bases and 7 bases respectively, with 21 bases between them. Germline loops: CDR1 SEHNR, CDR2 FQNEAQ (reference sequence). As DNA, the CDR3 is TGTGCCAGCAGCGCCGGGGGGGCGAACCTCGGGCAGCCCCAGCATTTT. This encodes CASSAGGANLGQPQHF. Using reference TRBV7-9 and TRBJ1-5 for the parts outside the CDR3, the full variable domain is DTGVSQNPRHKITKRGQNVTFRCDPISEHNRLYWYRQTLGQGPEFLTYFQNEAQLEKSRLLSDRFSAERPKGSFSTLEIQRTEQGDSAMYLCASSAGGANLGQPQHFGDGTRLSIL.

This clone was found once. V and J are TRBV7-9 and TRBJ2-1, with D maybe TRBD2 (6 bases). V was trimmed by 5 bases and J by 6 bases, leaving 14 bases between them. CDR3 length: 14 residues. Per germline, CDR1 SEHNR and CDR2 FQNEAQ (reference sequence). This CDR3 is CASSADWRGNEQFF. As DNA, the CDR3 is TGTGCCAGCAGCGCAGACTGGAGGGGCAATGAGCAGTTCTTC.

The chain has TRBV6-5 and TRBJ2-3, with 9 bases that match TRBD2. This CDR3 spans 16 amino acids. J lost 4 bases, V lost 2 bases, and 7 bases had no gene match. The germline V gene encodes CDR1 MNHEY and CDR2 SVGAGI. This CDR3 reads CASSYEPGLASDTQYF. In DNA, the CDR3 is TGTGCCAGCAGTTACGAACCGGGACTAGCCTCAGATACGCAGTATTTT.

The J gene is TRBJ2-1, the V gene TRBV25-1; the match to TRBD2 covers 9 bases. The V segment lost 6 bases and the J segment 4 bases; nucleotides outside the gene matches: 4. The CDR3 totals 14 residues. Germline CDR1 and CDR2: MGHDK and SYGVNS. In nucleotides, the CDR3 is TGTGCCAGCAGAGGCGGGGGGGGTTACAATGAGCAGTTCTTC. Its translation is CASRGGGGYNEQFF.

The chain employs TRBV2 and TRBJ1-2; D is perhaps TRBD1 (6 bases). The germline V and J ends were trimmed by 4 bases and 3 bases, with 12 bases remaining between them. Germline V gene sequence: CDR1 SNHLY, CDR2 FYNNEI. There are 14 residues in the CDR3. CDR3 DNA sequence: TGTGCCAGCAGTGCCCAGGGGACGGACTATGGCTACACCTTC. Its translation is CASSAQGTDYGYTF.

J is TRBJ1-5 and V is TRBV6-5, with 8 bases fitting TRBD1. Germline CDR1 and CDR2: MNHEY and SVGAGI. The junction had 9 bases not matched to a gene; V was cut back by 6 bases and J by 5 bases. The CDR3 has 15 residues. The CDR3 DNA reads TGTGCCAGCAGCTTGGACAGGGAAGGTGATCAGCCCCAGCATTTT. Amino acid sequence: CASSLDREGDQPQHF.